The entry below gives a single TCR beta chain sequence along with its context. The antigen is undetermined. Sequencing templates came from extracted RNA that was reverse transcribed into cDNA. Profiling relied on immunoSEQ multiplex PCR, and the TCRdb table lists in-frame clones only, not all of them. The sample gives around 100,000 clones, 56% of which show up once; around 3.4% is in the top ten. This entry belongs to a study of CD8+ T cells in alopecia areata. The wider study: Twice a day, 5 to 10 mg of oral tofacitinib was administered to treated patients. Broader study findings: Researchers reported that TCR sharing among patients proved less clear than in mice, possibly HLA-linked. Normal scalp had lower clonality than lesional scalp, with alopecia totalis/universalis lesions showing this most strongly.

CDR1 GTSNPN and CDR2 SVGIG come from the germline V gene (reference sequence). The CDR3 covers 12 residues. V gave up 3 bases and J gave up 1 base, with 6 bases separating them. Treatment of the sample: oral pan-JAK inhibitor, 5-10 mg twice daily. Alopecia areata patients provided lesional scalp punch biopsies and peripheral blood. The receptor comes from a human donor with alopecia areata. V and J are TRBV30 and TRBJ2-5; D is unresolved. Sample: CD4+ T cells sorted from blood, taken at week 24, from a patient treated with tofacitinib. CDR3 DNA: TGTGCCTGGAGCCAACTCCAAGAGACCCAGTACTTC. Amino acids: CAWSQLQETQYF.